This entry lists 26 T cell receptor beta chains sequenced from one sample in a study of cytomegalovirus exposure and HLA in healthy donors (dated by TCRdb to about 2017). The library was made by the immunoSEQ multiplex PCR assay. Sourced from immuneACCESS, this table was stored by TCRdb with only in-frame sequences that have V and J called. A share of the clones is absent; for the studies checked, an unresolved V gene accounts for under half, and the remainder has no known explanation. The sample contains over 250,000 clones, about 86% of them found a single time. The top ten hold more than 0.8% of the sample. The sample was PBMCs. The receptors originated from a woman under 30 in good health and CMV-seronegative.

The chain uses TRBV28 and TRBJ1-5; D perhaps matches TRBD1 (6 bases). There are 13 residues in the CDR3. V was clipped by 5 bases and J by 7 bases, with 12 bases between them. Per the germline V gene, CDR1 is MDHEN and CDR2 is SYDVKM. The CDR3: CASSLKGDQPQHF. In DNA form, the CDR3 reads TGTGCCAGCAGTCTCAAGGGGGACCAGCCCCAGCATTTT.

V and J are TRBV7-9 and TRBJ1-1, with D perhaps TRBD1 (6 bases). There are 14 residues in the CDR3. Trimming took 1 base from V and 5 from J, leaving 11 bases between them. Germline assignment: CDR1 SEHNR and CDR2 FQNEAQ (reference sequence). The DNA of the CDR3 is TGTGCCAGCAGCTTAGGGACAGCCCTGACTGAAGCTTTCTTT. It encodes CASSLGTALTEAFF.

This clone appeared a single time. The chain employs TRBV11-1 and TRBJ2-7; no definite D call. V was shortened by 4 bases and J by 0 bases, with 7 bases between the two germline ends. From germline, CDR1 is SGHAT and CDR2 FQDESV (reference sequence). The CDR3 runs 13 residues. This CDR3 is CASSYQVSYEQYF. The CDR3 nucleotides are TGTGCCAGCAGCTACCAGGTCTCCTACGAGCAGTACTTC.

Concerning this clone: The same CDR3 also results from other DNA sequences found in this sample. The DNA for the CDR3 is TGCGCCAGCAGCAGGACTAGCGGGAGGGAATACGAGCAGTACTTC. Protein sequence: CASSRTSGREYEQYF. V usage is TRBV10-2 and J usage is TRBJ2-7, with 15 bases fitting TRBD2. Germline V gene data show CDR1 as WSHSY and CDR2 as SAAADI. V lost 6 bases to trimming and J lost 4 bases; unmatched junction nucleotides: 4. The length of the CDR3 is 15 residues.

The chain joins TRBV6-1 to TRBJ2-7, with TRBD2 matching over 11 bases. V shed 2 bases and J 3 bases; nucleotides not matched to a gene: 3. This CDR3 has 15 amino acids. The germline V gene has CDR1 MNHNS and CDR2 SASEGT. In nucleotides, the CDR3 is TGTGCCAGCAGTGAAACCGGGACTAGCGGCTACGAGCAGTACTTC. This codes for CASSETGTSGYEQYF.

This chain links TRBV29-1 with TRBJ2-3, with TRBD2 identical over 11 bases. V shed 5 bases, J shed 4 bases, and the junction held 8 bases outside the gene matches. CDR1 and CDR2 from the germline V gene are SQVTM and ANQGSEA. This CDR3 is 15 amino acids long. The CDR3: CSVRSGTSGADTQYF. The CDR3 DNA sequence: TGCAGCGTTCGGTCCGGGACTAGCGGCGCAGATACGCAGTATTTT.

The chain uses TRBV6-1 and TRBJ1-5; 8 bases match TRBD1. V lost 4 bases and J lost 5; bases outside the gene matches: 4. The CDR3 loop spans 14 amino acids. The germline V gene encodes CDR1 MNHNS and CDR2 SASEGT. CDR3 DNA: TGTGCCAGCAGTGTGACAGGGGAAGATCAGCCCCAGCATTTT. This sequence encodes CASSVTGEDQPQHF.

The rearrangement joins TRBV10-2 to TRBJ2-7; weak D call: TRBD2 (5 bases). The V gene lost 5 bases and the J gene lost 0 bases, with 8 bases spanning the gap. The CDR3 has 13 amino acids. Germline CDR1 is WSHSY and CDR2 is SAAADI. The CDR3, as DNA: TGCGCCAGCAGTCCCGCGGGCTCCTACGAGCAGTACTTC. Its protein is CASSPAGSYEQYF.

This chain joins TRBV4-3 and TRBJ1-4; TRBD1 agrees at 7 bases. V lost 4 bases, J lost 5 bases, and 16 bases stayed unmatched. The CDR3 runs to 18 residues. Germline V gene data show CDR1 as LGHNA and CDR2 as YSLEER. The CDR3 nucleotides are TGCGCCAGCAGCCGCAATTACAGGGGATCAATGGGAAATGAAAAACTGTTTTTT. Amino acids: CASSRNYRGSMGNEKLFF.

The chain couples TRBV10-3 to TRBJ2-3, with 10 nucleotides matching TRBD2. Trimming cost V 6 bases and J 0 bases; bases outside gene matches: 24. The CDR3 has 22 amino acids. CDR1 is ENHRY and CDR2 is SYGVKD in the germline V gene. CDR3 sequence: CAISELPSGLADLIASTDTQYF. Here the CDR3 DNA reads TGTGCCATCAGCGAACTCCCCTCCGGACTAGCGGATCTAATTGCTAGCACAGATACGCAGTATTTT.

The CDR3 DNA is TGTGCCAGCAGCCTAGGGACAGGGAGAAATAATCAGCCCCAGCATTTT. It translates to CASSLGTGRNNQPQHF. This chain uses TRBV7-6 with TRBJ1-5; the match to TRBD1 covers 9 bases. The J segment lost 4 bases and the V segment lost 5 bases, leaving 9 bases of the junction unmatched. The CDR3 covers 16 residues. Germline V gives CDR1 SGHVS, CDR2 FNYEAQ.

The V call is TRBV5-1, the J call TRBJ2-7, with TRBD2 identical over 8 bases. The V gene end was trimmed by 1 base and the J gene end by 7 bases; junction bases not matched to a gene: 13. CDR3 length: 16 residues. Germline loops: CDR1 SGHRS, CDR2 YFSETQ. Written as DNA, the CDR3 is TGCGCCAGCAGCTTGAGCCAGCGGGAGAGAACGAGGGAGCAGTACTTC. Translated, it gives CASSLSQRERTREQYF. The full variable domain, with the rest looked up from reference TRBV5-1 and TRBJ2-7, is KAGVTQTPRYLIKTRGQQVTLSCSPISGHRSVSWYQQTPGQGLQFLFEYFSETQRNKGNFPGRFSGRQFSNSRSEMNVSTLELGDSALYLCASSLSQRERTREQYFGPGTRLTVT.

J is TRBJ1-2 and V is TRBV18; D may be TRBD1 (5 bases). The CDR3 loop spans 13 amino acids. Per germline, CDR1 KGHSH and CDR2 LQKENI. V lost 5 bases, J lost 5 bases, and 12 bases lay in between. The CDR3 DNA reads TGTGCCAGCTCATCAACCAGGGATTATGGCTACACCTTC. Encoded protein: CASSSTRDYGYTF.

A note on this clone: Distinct nucleotide sequences in the sample also encode this CDR3. The rearrangement joins TRBV9 to TRBJ1-3; 7 bases are a match to TRBD1. Germline trimming cut 0 bases from V and 4 bases from J; bases unmatched to any gene: 10. The CDR3 sequence is 17 residues long. From germline, CDR1 is SGDLS and CDR2 YYNGEE. The CDR3 DNA sequence: TGTGCCAGCAGCGTAGCCGGGCAGGGGGTGGTCGGAAACACCATATATTTT. It yields the protein CASSVAGQGVVGNTIYF.

This rearrangement joins TRBV9 to TRBJ2-3; TRBD2 matches 10 bases. This CDR3 is built from 18 residues. Germline-derived CDR1 and CDR2 are SGDLS and YYNGEE. With V trimmed by 4 bases and J by 3 bases, 14 bases remained unmatched. CDR3 region: CASSLSTGASGGTDTQYF. CDR3 DNA: TGTGCCAGCAGCCTATCAACGGGAGCTAGCGGGGGAACAGATACGCAGTATTTT. Based on the CDR3 plus reference TRBV9 and TRBJ2-3, the full variable domain is DSGVTQTPKHLITATGQRVTLRCSPRSGDLSVYWYQQSLDQGLQFLIQYYNGEERAKGNILERFSAQQFPDLHSELNLSSLELGDSALYFCASSLSTGASGGTDTQYFGPGTRLTVL.

V and J are TRBV6-5 and TRBJ1-2, with TRBD1 identical over 7 bases. Germline CDR1 MNHEY, CDR2 SVGAGI. V shed 2 bases and J 8 bases; nucleotides not matched to a gene: 8. The CDR3 is 14 amino acids. The CDR3 bases are TGTGCCAGCAGTTACGCAGGGGGGTCACGAGGCTACACCTTC. Encoded protein: CASSYAGGSRGYTF.

CDR3 region: CASSLTGDTQYF. The CDR3 region has the DNA TGTGCCAGCAGTTTGACGGGAGATACGCAGTATTTT. V usage is TRBV27 and J usage is TRBJ2-3; D not certain. In germline, CDR1 is MNHEY, CDR2 SMNVEV (reference sequence). V was shortened by 3 bases and J by 5 bases, with 6 bases between the two germline ends. The CDR3 is made up of 12 amino acids.

This chain links TRBV7-9 with TRBJ1-2; D uncertain. Germline values: CDR1 SEHNR, CDR2 FQNEAQ (reference sequence). The CDR3 is 15 residues long. Deletions cut 1 base from V and 3 bases from J, with 12 bases between. Here the CDR3 reads CASSLVTVFDYGYTF. CDR3 bases: TGTGCCAGCAGCTTAGTGACTGTCTTTGACTATGGCTACACCTTC.

The chain joins TRBV30 to TRBJ1-2; 8 bases are shared with TRBD1. This CDR3 is built from 14 residues. V shed 5 bases, J shed 7 bases, and the junction held 12 bases outside the gene matches. Germline values: CDR1 GTSNPN, CDR2 SVGIG (reference sequence). For the CDR3, the DNA is TGTGCCTGGGGCACCTCGGACAGGGCCGCTGGCTACACCTTC. The encoded protein is CAWGTSDRAAGYTF.

CDR3 in amino acids: CASSHRDRLLEQYF. Here the CDR3 DNA reads TGTGCCAGTAGTCACCGGGACAGATTGCTCGAGCAGTACTTC. The chain couples TRBV19 to TRBJ2-7; TRBD1 matches 7 bases. The V gene end was trimmed by 5 bases and the J gene end by 6 bases; junction bases not matched to a gene: 10. The CDR3 is 14 residues long. The germline gives CDR1 LNHDA, CDR2 SQIVND (reference sequence). The variable domain in full, with the rest retrieved from reference TRBV19 and TRBJ2-7, is DGGITQSPKYLFRKEGQNVTLSCEQNLNHDAMYWYRQDPGQGLRLIYYSQIVNDFQKGDIAEGYSVSREKKESFPLTVTSAQKNPTAFYLCASSHRDRLLEQYFGPGTRLTVT.

The chain employs TRBV5-1 and TRBJ2-7, with 8 bases matching TRBD1. V shed 1 base and J 5 bases; nucleotides not matched to a gene: 8. Germline V CDR1 and CDR2: SGHRS, YFSETQ. CDR3 size: 15 residues. CDR3 protein: CASSLIQGAKHEQYF. The CDR3 region has the DNA TGCGCCAGCAGCTTGATTCAGGGGGCGAAACACGAGCAGTACTTC. Full variable domain (missing parts from reference TRBV5-1 and TRBJ2-7): KAGVTQTPRYLIKTRGQQVTLSCSPISGHRSVSWYQQTPGQGLQFLFEYFSETQRNKGNFPGRFSGRQFSNSRSEMNVSTLELGDSALYLCASSLIQGAKHEQYFGPGTRLTVT.

In this sample, this clone turned up once. The rearrangement uses TRBV2 and TRBJ2-2, with a tentative D call TRBD1 (6 bases). The germline V gene has CDR1 SNHLY and CDR2 FYNNEI. The V end was cut by 10 bases, the J end by 6 bases, with 18 bases between. This CDR3 is built from 14 residues. CDR3 sequence: CATLKGDNAGELFF. The CDR3 region has the DNA TGTGCCACGCTAAAGGGGGACAACGCCGGGGAGCTGTTTTTT.

The gene calls are TRBV19 and TRBJ2-3; no reliable D call. Germline assignment: CDR1 LNHDA and CDR2 SQIVND (reference sequence). With 6 bases removed from V and 0 bases from J, the gap between germline ends came to 10 bases. This CDR3 is 14 amino acids long. Here the CDR3 reads CASRPTPSTDTQYF. Here the CDR3 DNA reads TGTGCCAGTAGACCGACACCTAGCACAGATACGCAGTATTTT.

V is TRBV19 and J is TRBJ1-2; TRBD1 agrees at 8 bases. This CDR3 has 20 residues. V was pared by 6 bases and J by 4 bases, with 25 bases of the junction left unmatched. Germline assignment: CDR1 LNHDA and CDR2 SQIVND (reference sequence). The CDR3 reads CASRRQGIEVLRGLVYGYTF. CDR3 nucleotides: TGTGCCAGTAGGAGACAGGGGATTGAAGTTTTGCGGGGATTAGTCTATGGCTACACCTTC.

The V call is TRBV7-2, the J call TRBJ2-3; 9 positions match TRBD2. In germline, CDR1 is SGHTA, CDR2 FQGNSA. The CDR3 contains 15 residues. Trimming took 7 bases from V and 2 from J; bases not matched to a gene: 7. This CDR3 is CASIGGLAYTDTQYF. The CDR3 nucleotides read TGTGCCAGCATCGGAGGACTAGCGTACACAGATACGCAGTATTTT.

The J gene is TRBJ1-4, the V gene TRBV4-3, with 7 bases aligning to TRBD1. The CDR3 loop spans 14 amino acids. V was pared by 1 base and J by 5 bases, with 1 base of the junction left unmatched. Per germline, CDR1 LGHNA and CDR2 YSLEER. Here the CDR3 DNA reads TGCGCCAGCAGCCAAGTAGGGGGCAATGAAAAACTGTTTTTT. Translation gives CASSQVGGNEKLFF.